Listed below are T cell receptor beta chains from one sample, sequenced in a study of cytotoxic CD8 clonotypes in ibrutinib-treated CLL. Sequenced by immunoSEQ multiplex PCR; TCRdb stores in-frame clones only, minus some. The data contain 250,000 to 350,000 clones, 70% to 80% of them singletons. Sample: PBMCs, taken at disease progression, from a patient treated with ibrutinib. The receptor set was obtained from a human donor with chronic lymphocytic leukemia. CDR3s include the opening cysteine and the closing phenylalanine or tryptophan. Fields, in order: J gene, D gene, clone size, V gene, CDR3 DNA, CDR3 protein. D genes are given only for firm matches. For some rows the clone size is stated as once, few or many, or as a class when expanded; others skip it.

>TRBJ1-2|NA|NA|TRBV19
TGTGCCAGTTCCCCCGGCAGTGTCTATGGCTACACCTTC
CASSPGSVYGYTF
>TRBJ2-7|NA|NA|TRBV7-8
TGTGCCAGCAGCCCTGTAACGGGGCCCTCCTACGAGCAGTACTTC
CASSPVTGPSYEQYF
>TRBJ1-6|TRBD1|few|TRBV18
TGTGCCAGCTCACAGGACAGGGCCAGCCTTAATTCACCCCTCCACTTT
CASSQDRASLNSPLHF
>TRBJ2-5|NA|NA|TRBV5-6
TGTGCCAGCAGCTACGATAAGGGTTGGGACCTAGAGACCCAGTACTTC
CASSYDKGWDLETQYF
>TRBJ2-7|NA|NA|TRBV6-4
TGTGCCAGCAGCCCCAGGGTGGGTTACGAGCAGTACTTC
CASSPRVGYEQYF
>TRBJ1-5|NA|NA|TRBV7-8
TGTGCCAGCAGCTTATCAGGGATGGGTTATAGCAATCAGCCCCAGCATTTT
CASSLSGMGYSNQPQHF
>TRBJ1-4|NA|NA|TRBV6-6
TGTGCCAGCAGCCACCCCGCGCAATCTGAAAAACTGTTTTTT
CASSHPAQSEKLFF
>TRBJ2-2|NA|NA|TRBV5-1
TGCGCCAGCAGCTTGGGAGGGTCCGGCACCGGGGAGCTGTTTTTT
CASSLGGSGTGELFF
>TRBJ1-5|NA|once|TRBV28
TGTGCCAGCACCCTCCCGGGACCCCTGGTGGCCCAGCATTTT
CASTLPGPLVAQHF
>TRBJ1-3|NA|NA|TRBV2
TGTGCCAGCAGCCTCCAAGGAAACACCATATATTTT
CASSLQGNTIYF
>TRBJ1-2|TRBD1|few|TRBV7-9
TGTGCCAGCAGCTTCGACAGGGAACCGACCTTC
CASSFDREPTF
>TRBJ1-4|TRBD1|NA|TRBV5-1
TGCGCCAGCAGCAAACTGGACAGGTTTGAAAAACTGTTTTTT
CASSKLDRFEKLFF
>TRBJ2-2|TRBD2|NA|TRBV9
TGTGCCAGCAGCGTATTGGCGGGAGGGGCCGGGGAGCTGTTTTTT
CASSVLAGGAGELFF
>TRBJ2-7|NA|NA|TRBV6-1
TGTGCCAGCAGTGAACAGGGAGTTTTGCAGTACTTC
CASSEQGVLQYF
>TRBJ2-7|NA|NA|TRBV5-1
TGCGCCACCTCGACCGGTGTCCGGGACAAGAACCTCCACGAGCAGTACTTC
CATSTGVRDKNLHEQYF
>TRBJ1-1|TRBD1|NA|TRBV6-4
TGTGCCAGCAGCCGGGACAGGGGGTATACTGAAGCTTTCTTT
CASSRDRGYTEAFF
>TRBJ2-2|NA|NA|TRBV5-8
TGTGCCAGCAGCTTGGGGAGGACAGAGCTTAATAGGGGGGAGCTGTTTTTT
CASSLGRTELNRGELFF
>TRBJ2-5|NA|few|TRBV14
TGTGCCAGCAGCCAAGCCGGGCCCCCGGGGGAGACCCAGTACTTC
CASSQAGPPGETQYF
>TRBJ2-3|NA|NA|TRBV10-1
TGCGCCAGCAGTGAGTTCCTCACAGATACGCAGTATTTT
CASSEFLTDTQYF
>TRBJ2-3|TRBD2|NA|TRBV25-1
TGTGCCAGCAGTCCAGCGGGGGAGGGAACAGATACGCAGTATTTT
CASSPAGEGTDTQYF
>TRBJ2-2|NA|NA|TRBV2
TGTGCCAGCAGACATTCGGCCGGGGAGCTGTTTTTT
CASRHSAGELFF
>TRBJ1-2|NA|few|TRBV18
TGTGCCAGCTCCGACGGGGCCTCGATGCGGGGCTACACCTTC
CASSDGASMRGYTF
>TRBJ1-2|NA|NA|TRBV5-1
TGCGCCAGCACCCTGGACCCTGCCTATGGCTACACCTTC
CASTLDPAYGYTF
>TRBJ2-2|TRBD2|few|TRBV7-8
TGTGCCAGCAGCCCCTCGGGGGGGTCGAACACCGGGGAGCTGTTTTTT
CASSPSGGSNTGELFF
>TRBJ2-7|NA|NA|TRBV1
TGCACCAGCAGCCAAGATTTGGAGGGAACCTACGAGCAGTACTTC
CTSSQDLEGTYEQYF
>TRBJ2-7|NA|NA|TRBV4-1
TGCGCCAGCAGCCTCATTAGAGGGGATACCTACGAGCAGTACTTC
CASSLIRGDTYEQYF
>TRBJ2-2|NA|NA|TRBV6-1
TGTGCCAGCTATCGGGGCACCGGGGAGCTGTTTTTT
CASYRGTGELFF
>TRBJ2-1|TRBD2|NA|TRBV5-1
TGCGCCAGCAGCTTGGATGGGACTAGCTTCAATGAGCAGTTCTTC
CASSLDGTSFNEQFF
>TRBJ2-7|TRBD1|once|TRBV7-2
TGTGCCAGCAGCTTCGGGACAGGGATGAAGTACTTC
CASSFGTGMKYF
>TRBJ2-1|TRBD2|NA|TRBV28
TGTGCCAGTATGGGGACTAGCGGGATGCATGAGCAGTTCTTC
CASMGTSGMHEQFF
>TRBJ2-5|NA|NA|TRBV18
TGTGCCAGCTCACCACTGGGCGGGGAGACCCAGTACTTC
CASSPLGGETQYF
>TRBJ2-7|NA|NA|TRBV21-1
TGTGCCAGCAGCCACGGGGGGACAGGGAACGAGCAGTACTTC
CASSHGGTGNEQYF
>TRBJ1-2|NA|few|TRBV1
TGCACCAGCAGCCCCCCGGGACAGGGTCCGACGTACACCTTC
CTSSPPGQGPTYTF
>TRBJ1-1|NA|NA|TRBV27
TGTGCCAGCAGGGGATACAGTGAAGCTTTCTTT
CASRGYSEAFF
>TRBJ1-6|NA|few|TRBV5-1
TGCGCCAGCAGCTTGGAAGGGGTTTCACCCCTCCACTTT
CASSLEGVSPLHF
>TRBJ2-7|NA|NA|TRBV4-2
TGTGCCAGCGGATTAGGGGGGGCGTACGAGCAGTACTTC
CASGLGGAYEQYF
>TRBJ2-7|NA|NA|TRBV6-6
TGTGCCAGCAGTACCAGGGTTAACTACGAGCAGTACTTC
CASSTRVNYEQYF
>TRBJ2-1|NA|NA|TRBV5-6
TGTGCCAGCAGCCCCCGCGGGGACTGGAACAACAATGAGCAGTTCTTC
CASSPRGDWNNNEQFF
>TRBJ2-2|TRBD1|NA|TRBV9
TGTGCCAGCAGGACTGGGACAGGGGTTACCGGGGAGCTGTTTTTT
CASRTGTGVTGELFF
>TRBJ1-5|NA|few|TRBV18
TGTGCCAGCTCACTGGGTATCTGGCCCCAGCATTTT
CASSLGIWPQHF
>TRBJ2-1|TRBD2|NA|TRBV4-1
TGCGCCAGCAGCCAAGGGCTAGCGGGTAACAATGAGCAGTTCTTC
CASSQGLAGNNEQFF
>TRBJ2-7|TRBD2|once|TRBV19
TGTGCCAGTAGTATTCATGCGGGAGGACTCGAGCAGTACTTC
CASSIHAGGLEQYF
>TRBJ1-3|TRBD1|NA|TRBV29-1
TGCAGCGTAGGGGGCCAAAGCTCTGGAAACACCATATATTTT
CSVGGQSSGNTIYF
>TRBJ1-1|NA|NA|TRBV6-1
TGTGCCAGCAGTGAAAGTAGAGGATGGTGGGCTTTCTTT
CASSESRGWWAFF
>TRBJ2-2|NA|few|TRBV5-1
TGCGCCAGCAGCTTGGGCGGGGGCTACACCGGGGAGCTGTTTTTT
CASSLGGGYTGELFF
>TRBJ2-7|NA|NA|TRBV5-6
TGTGCCAGCAGCCCTTCCGCAAGGAGGAGCTACGAGCAGTACTTC
CASSPSARRSYEQYF
>TRBJ1-6|NA|NA|TRBV2
TGTGCCAGCAGAAAACAGGGTTACGGTAATTCACCCCTCCACTTT
CASRKQGYGNSPLHF
>TRBJ1-2|NA|NA|TRBV7-9
TGTGCCAGCAGCTTAGCCGCCCATGGCTACACCTTC
CASSLAAHGYTF
>TRBJ1-4|NA|NA|TRBV5-1
TGCGCCAGCAGCTTGGGTTTGGGCCTTTTTGGTGAAAAACTGTTTTTT
CASSLGLGLFGEKLFF
>TRBJ2-1|TRBD2|NA|TRBV5-1
TGCGCCAGCAGCCCATCGGTAGCGGGACCCTACAATGAGCAGTTCTTC
CASSPSVAGPYNEQFF
>TRBJ2-7|TRBD2|NA|TRBV2
TGTGCCAGCAGCGCGACTAGCGGGAGTAGGTACGAGCAGTACTTC
CASSATSGSRYEQYF
>TRBJ2-7|NA|NA|TRBV27
TGTGCCAGCAGTCCCGACGGGGTCGGCGGAGAGCAGTACTTC
CASSPDGVGGEQYF
>TRBJ2-7|NA|few|TRBV11-2
TGTGCCAGCAGCTTACGGGACTTCCCCTACGAGCAGTACTTC
CASSLRDFPYEQYF
>TRBJ2-7|NA|NA|TRBV7-2
TGTGCCAGCAGCTTAGCTTGGGAACACGAGCAGTACTTC
CASSLAWEHEQYF
>TRBJ1-3|NA|NA|TRBV10-3
TGTGCCATCACATCTGACCTTCCCCTAGGATCTGGAAACACCATATATTTT
CAITSDLPLGSGNTIYF
>TRBJ2-1|NA|NA|TRBV13
TGTGCCAGCAGCCCGCGGACTTTCTACAATGAGCAGTTCTTC
CASSPRTFYNEQFF
>TRBJ1-4|NA|NA|TRBV5-3
TGTGCCAGAAGCTTGAAGGGCGGGAACTCTAATGAAAAACTGTTTTTT
CARSLKGGNSNEKLFF
>TRBJ1-5|TRBD1|NA|TRBV4-3
TGCGCCAGCAGCCGATCATTGACAGGGAGTTTGGACAATCAGCCCCAGCATTTT
CASSRSLTGSLDNQPQHF
>TRBJ2-7|TRBD1|NA|TRBV27
TGTGCCAGCAGTTTCTCCGACAGGGGCTACGAGCAGTACTTC
CASSFSDRGYEQYF